This TCR beta chain originates from a study of blood T cell repertoires in COVID-19. Study context: Sources were T cells, B-cell-depleted T cells, or PBMCs; the material itself was cDNA or gDNA.

Original processing notes: By means of reference gene primer amplification, nucleated cell counts were estimated. Some clones are missing from TCRdb's copy, which holds only in-frame ones; the method was immunoSEQ multiplex PCR. That table is the source of V, J and clone size, and D and trimming were worked out from the DNA. The sample holds 160,000 or so clones, approximately 83% seen once. This CDR3 is built from 16 residues. The germline V gene has CDR1 LGHNA and CDR2 YSLEER. V trimming: 8 bases; J trimming: 1 base; junction bases outside the gene matches: 13. This sequence was found in a human donor in a cohort sampled during active COVID-19. The V call is TRBV4-3, the J call TRBJ1-1; TRBD1 agrees at 7 bases. The sample comprised peripheral blood. The CDR3 DNA follows: TGCGCCAGCGGCGGACAGGTGGATGGGGGGAACACTGAAGCTTTCTTT. As protein: CASGGQVDGGNTEAFF.